These 3 T cell receptor beta chains originate from one sample sequenced in a study of identical twins. TCRdb fed the 5' RACE reads into MiXCR, producing one record per CDR3 protein. The sample gives about 530,000 distinct CDR3 sequences, approximately 20% of which show up once; around 0.47% is in the top ten. The same data also went into a second study, on yellow fever vaccine responses in identical twins.

Sequences were obtained from CD4+ T cells sorted from blood. These receptors all stem from a woman aged 18 to 35 in good health.

The chain joins TRBV20-1 to TRBJ2-3; a possible D gene is TRBD2 (5 bases). The V end lost 3 bases, the J end lost 0 bases, and 10 bases lay between the germline ends. In germline, CDR1 is DFQATT, CDR2 SNEGSKA (reference sequence). The CDR3 runs 14 residues. The CDR3 DNA sequence: TGCAGTGCTAGGTCTGGCGGGAGCACAGATACGCAGTATTTT. This codes for CSARSGGSTDTQYF.

The chain couples TRBV15 to TRBJ2-1; 8 bases fit TRBD2. The germline gives CDR1 LNHNV, CDR2 YYDKDF (reference sequence). The CDR3 has 15 residues. Unmatched junction bases numbered 3, after V lost 1 base and J lost 4 bases. CDR3 nucleotides: TGTGCCACCAGCAGAGTTACTAGCGGATACAATGAGCAGTTCTTC. Translating gives CATSRVTSGYNEQFF. Using reference TRBV15 and TRBJ2-1 for the parts outside the CDR3, the full variable domain is DAMVIQNPRYQVTQFGKPVTLSCSQTLNHNVMYWYQQKSSQAPKLLFHYYDKDFNNEADTPDNFQSRRPNTSFCFLDIRSPGLGDTAMYLCATSRVTSGYNEQFFGPGTRLTVL.

The rearrangement links TRBV20-1 to TRBJ2-1, with D perhaps TRBD1 (6 bases). Germline CDR1 reads DFQATT; CDR2 reads SNEGSKA (reference sequence). V shed 1 base and J shed 3 bases, with 10 bases lying between them. The CDR3 is made up of 14 amino acids. In DNA form, the CDR3 reads TGCAGTGCTAGAGTGACAGGCAACTACAATGAGCAGTTCTTC. This encodes CSARVTGNYNEQFF.